This record looks at one T cell receptor beta chain sequence and its context. Its binding antigen is unknown. Base qualities were left out, and no much larger clone turns up one base away. V is shortened by 4 bases, J by 0 bases, and the region joining them spans 16 bases. CDR1 MNHEY and CDR2 SVGEGT were looked up in the germline V gene. Including cysteine and phenylalanine, the CDR3 has 17 amino acids. Kept here is only the CDR3 DNA, which spans 51 bases and is read in frame from base 1. The sample is drawn from a study of T cell repertoires in cytomegalovirus infection (dated by TCRdb to the late 2010s). At the level of the whole study: The peptide stimulations were aimed at well-studied HLA-B-restricted epitopes as well as recently identified HLA-C-restricted CMV epitopes, whose presentation resists viral immunomodulation. Donor HLA type was relevant to the analysis, because carriage of CMV infection together with the matching HLA type was indicated by public TCR beta signatures.

This specimen's treatment or condition label, per the study, means: in vitro stimulation with specific CMV peptide epitopes to enrich CMV-specific T cells. The run used an Illumina HiSeq 1500. TCRdb handled the public reads itself, with Q25 trimming in fastp and clone calling in MiXCR, and kept productive beta chains. All rows with the same CDR3 protein become a single entry with the most common DNA and genes. This sample comprises 300,000 to 400,000 distinct CDR3 sequences, roughly 29% of them detected only once. Around 18% of the sample goes to the ten largest clones. Overall results and qualifications from the work: The ex vivo response was dominated by HLA-C-restricted CMV-specific TCR beta clonotypes, which also provided the single most frequent clonotype in two of eight donors. Carriers of CMV infection plus the relevant HLA type were discriminated by the cumulative frequency of public TCR beta family members in the study cohort and in an independent roughly 380-donor cohort.

The receptor was derived from a human donor in good health (CMV status not recorded). Some clones in this sample may be carry-over from other donors' samples. Recombination linked TRBV6-2 or TRBV6-3 to TRBJ2-4, with the identity of the D gene unclear. The sample in question was cultured PBMCs, obtained from culture after CMV antigen stimulation. The CDR3 region: CASSLEDVIGAKNIQYF. The nucleotides are TGTGCCAGCAGTTTAGAGGATGTGATCGGAGCCAAAAACATTCAGTACTTC.